These 26 T cell receptor beta chains originate from one sample sequenced in a study of shared clonotypes between healthy human individuals. Some clones are missing from TCRdb's copy, which holds only in-frame ones; the method was immunoSEQ multiplex PCR. This repertoire shows 450,000 to 550,000 clones, around 74% found once; its top ten account for 13%. The source material was PBMCs. The origin of the receptors is a middle-aged woman in good health. Some clones in this sample may be carry-over from other donors' samples.

This clone was recorded once. This may be a read error, as it is one base from a much larger clone. This sequence joins TRBV6-1 and TRBJ1-2; D ambiguous. Trimming took off 7 bases at V and 7 bases at J, with 16 bases between the two ends. Germline lookup yields CDR1 MNHNS and CDR2 SASEGT. The CDR3 length is 13 residues. This chain's CDR3 is CASTSGRSGGYTF. In nucleotides, the CDR3 is TGTGCCAGCACCTCGGGCCGAAGCGGTGGCTACACCTTC.

This sequence joins TRBV9 and TRBJ2-5, with D possibly TRBD2 on 5 matching bases. Trimming removed 0 bases at V and 3 bases at J, with 15 bases between. Germline loops: CDR1 SGDLS, CDR2 YYNGEE. CDR3 size: 16 residues. CDR3 DNA: TGTGCCAGCAGCGTAGGTACCGGAGGAGGCAAAGAGACCCAGTACTTC. It encodes CASSVGTGGGKETQYF.

J is TRBJ2-1 and V is TRBV15; possible D gene TRBD2, 5 bases. CDR1 LNHNV and CDR2 YYDKDF come from the germline V gene (reference sequence). This CDR3 spans 19 amino acids. The germline V and J ends were trimmed by 1 base and 0 bases, with 19 bases remaining between them. In DNA, the CDR3 is TGTGCCACCAGCAGAGTTCAATCTCCCGGGATGAGCTCCTACAATGAGCAGTTCTTC. Translation gives CATSRVQSPGMSSYNEQFF. The whole variable domain, remainder taken from reference TRBV15 and TRBJ2-1, is DAMVIQNPRYQVTQFGKPVTLSCSQTLNHNVMYWYQQKSSQAPKLLFHYYDKDFNNEADTPDNFQSRRPNTSFCFLDIRSPGLGDTAMYLCATSRVQSPGMSSYNEQFFGPGTRLTVL.

The chain employs TRBV5-1 and TRBJ2-7; 12 bases map to TRBD2. V lost 3 bases to trimming and J lost 5 bases; unmatched junction nucleotides: 9. Germline V gene lookup returns CDR1 SGHRS and CDR2 YFSETQ. The CDR3 spans 16 residues. CDR3 DNA: TGCGCCAGCAGCTCGGGCCTCAGACTAGCGGGAGACGAGCAGTACTTC. Protein: CASSSGLRLAGDEQYF.

In this sample, this clone turned up a few times. The chain has TRBV14 and TRBJ1-2; D remains unclear. The V end was cut by 1 base, the J end by 0 bases, with 6 bases between. Germline-derived CDR1 and CDR2 are SGHDN and FVKESK. There are 14 residues in the CDR3. The CDR3, as DNA: TGTGCCAGCAGCCAAGTCGGCTCTAACTATGGCTACACCTTC. This encodes CASSQVGSNYGYTF.

This chain links TRBV6-6 with TRBJ2-7, with D perhaps TRBD2 (5 bases). Trimming took off 6 bases at V and 6 bases at J, with 18 bases between the two ends. This CDR3 has 14 residues. CDR1 is MNHNY, CDR2 SVGAGI, per germline (reference sequence). CDR3 sequence (DNA): TGTGCCAGCAGCAAGAGAGGGTTCGTAGGCGAGCAGTACTTC. Residues: CASSKRGFVGEQYF.

The count of this clone is one. This chain connects TRBV7-9 to TRBJ1-2; D call uncertain. The CDR3 has 14 amino acids. V dropped 5 bases and J dropped 3 bases, with 13 bases sitting between them. CDR1 is SEHNR, CDR2 FQNEAQ, per germline (reference sequence). CDR3 bases: TGTGCCAGCAGCGCCTCTCTATCTGACTATGGCTACACCTTC. Its translation: CASSASLSDYGYTF.

A few counts support this clone. This rearrangement joins TRBV30 to TRBJ1-4, with a weak D call TRBD1 (5 bases). This CDR3 contains 13 residues. Germline V gene lookup returns CDR1 GTSNPN and CDR2 SVGIG (reference sequence). With 5 bases removed from V and 8 bases from J, the gap between germline ends came to 15 bases. CDR3 sequence: CAWGTVQGEKLFF. The CDR3 bases are TGTGCCTGGGGGACGGTCCAGGGAGAAAAACTGTTTTTT.

The V gene is TRBV30, the J gene TRBJ1-5; D is unclear. The V end lost 0 bases, the J end lost 5 bases, and 11 bases lay between the germline ends. Germline CDR1 is GTSNPN and CDR2 is SVGIG (reference sequence). The CDR3 length is 14 residues. CDR3 protein: CAWSVTDGYQPQHF. In DNA, the CDR3 is TGTGCCTGGAGTGTAACCGACGGGTATCAGCCCCAGCATTTT.

The chain is built from TRBV2 and TRBJ2-2; 7 bases line up with TRBD1. After removal of 5 bases from V and 4 bases from J, the junction contained 10 bases not matched to a gene. Germline loops: CDR1 SNHLY, CDR2 FYNNEI. This CDR3 comprises 16 residues. The CDR3 protein is CASSFHPGQVTGELFF. CDR3 coding DNA: TGTGCCAGCAGTTTTCACCCCGGACAGGTCACCGGGGAGCTGTTTTTT.

V usage is TRBV6-5 and J usage is TRBJ1-2; TRBD1 aligns across 10 bases. CDR1 and CDR2 (germline): MNHEY, SVGAGI. The CDR3 is 14 residues long. With V trimmed by 6 bases and J by 2 bases, 3 bases remained unmatched. CDR3: CASRRTGGNYGYTF. In nucleotides, the CDR3 is TGTGCCAGCAGACGGACAGGGGGGAACTATGGCTACACCTTC.

The count of this clone is one. V usage is TRBV1 and J usage is TRBJ2-3; the table's D gene call, TRBD2, was not cross checked with the DNA. TRBV1 is listed as a pseudogene. The CDR3 runs to 20 residues. The CDR3 is CTSSQDDGTSGRTSTDTQYF. The CDR3 DNA follows: TGCACCAGCAGCCAAGATGACGGGACTAGCGGGAGGACTAGCACAGATACGCAGTATTTT.

The rearrangement links TRBV9 to TRBJ2-1; D might be TRBD2 (5 bases). The CDR3 is 15 amino acids. Between the trimmed V and J ends, which lost 0 bases and 8 bases, there was a span of 15 bases. CDR1 SGDLS and CDR2 YYNGEE come from the germline V gene. The CDR3 region is CASSVAPRDGDEQFF. The CDR3, as DNA: TGTGCCAGCAGCGTAGCCCCCCGGGATGGAGATGAGCAGTTCTTC.

The chain carries TRBV6-4 and TRBJ2-1, with 9 bases matching TRBD1. V lost 4 bases and J lost 11; bases outside the gene matches: 12. CDR1 MRHNA and CDR2 SNTAGT come from the germline V gene. This CDR3 region has 15 residues. The CDR3 loop is CASSGGQGGTSQQFF. CDR3 DNA sequence: TGTGCCAGCAGTGGGGGACAGGGAGGTACTAGTCAGCAGTTCTTC.

In DNA form, the CDR3 reads TGTGCCAGCAGCAATGACCCCTCGACCGAAGCTTTCTTT. Amino acids: CASSNDPSTEAFF. The chain has TRBV7-3 and TRBJ1-1; D gene uncertain. This CDR3 is built from 13 residues. V was trimmed by 5 bases and J by 8 bases, leaving 15 bases between them. The germline V gene encodes CDR1 SGHTA and CDR2 FQGTGA.

This clone has more than one count but fewer than ten. V is TRBV5-6 and J is TRBJ1-2, with a weak D call TRBD1 (5 bases). Trimming took off 2 bases at V and 6 bases at J, with 11 bases between the two ends. CDR1 is SGHDT, CDR2 YYEEEE, per germline. The CDR3 length is 13 residues. CDR3 sequence: CASSFSGTNGYTF. CDR3 DNA sequence: TGTGCCAGCAGCTTCTCCGGGACCAATGGCTACACCTTC. The entire variable domain, with the rest obtained from reference TRBV5-6 and TRBJ1-2, is as follows: DAGVTQSPTHLIKTRGQQVTLRCSPKSGHDTVSWYQQALGQGPQFIFQYYEEEERQRGNFPDRFSGHQFPNYSSELNVNALLLGDSALYLCASSFSGTNGYTFGSGTRLTVV.

The rearrangement joins TRBV6-1 to TRBJ2-7; D is unclear. Trimming stripped 1 base from V and 2 bases from J, with 9 bases between. The CDR3 length is 14 residues. CDR1 and CDR2 from the germline V gene are MNHNS and SASEGT. The CDR3 here is CASSEVPDPYEQYF. CDR3 DNA: TGTGCCAGCAGTGAAGTGCCAGACCCCTACGAGCAGTACTTC.

The chain uses TRBV6-5 and TRBJ2-7; 7 bases fit TRBD2. Trimming at V came to 0 bases and at J to 4 bases, leaving 6 bases not matched to a gene. CDR3 length: 15 amino acids. Germline V gene lookup returns CDR1 MNHEY and CDR2 SVGAGI. CDR3 nucleotide sequence: TGTGCCAGCAGTTACTCGGCGGGAGTCGGTTACGAGCAGTACTTC. The encoded protein is CASSYSAGVGYEQYF.

The chain links TRBV7-3 to TRBJ2-1, with 12 nucleotides matching TRBD2. V trimming: 5 bases; J trimming: 9 bases; junction bases outside the gene matches: 5. Germline V gene sequence: CDR1 SGHTA, CDR2 FQGTGA. This CDR3 comprises 14 residues. CDR3 loop: CASSRTSGASEQFF. The DNA of the CDR3 is TGTGCCAGCAGCCGGACTAGCGGGGCCAGTGAGCAGTTCTTC.

This clone was seen ten or more times. The rearrangement joins TRBV7-2 to TRBJ1-5; perhaps TRBD1 as D (5 bases). Germline V CDR1 and CDR2: SGHTA, FQGNSA. The V and J ends lost 2 bases and 2 bases respectively, with 10 bases between them. This CDR3 is built from 15 residues. The CDR3 DNA reads TGTGCCAGCAGCTTATTGGGGGGGGGCAATCAGCCCCAGCATTTT. It encodes CASSLLGGGNQPQHF.

The chain combines TRBV27 with TRBJ1-2; tentatively, D is TRBD1 (5 bases). This CDR3 region has 15 residues. V was clipped by 5 bases and J by 4 bases, with 17 bases between them. CDR1 MNHEY and CDR2 SMNVEV come from the germline V gene (reference sequence). CDR3 in DNA: TGTGCCAGCAGTGCCCGCCTGGGGGAGGGCTATGGCTACACCTTC. It encodes CASSARLGEGYGYTF.

In nucleotides, the CDR3 is TGTGCCAGCAGCTTTGCGCTAGGTTTACTAGCGGGACCCAAGGACTACGAGCAGTACTTC. Residues: CASSFALGLLAGPKDYEQYF. This rearrangement joins TRBV12-1 to TRBJ2-7; the table calls TRBD2, which could not be checked here. TRBV12-1 is annotated as a pseudogene. This CDR3 contains 20 residues.

DNA for the CDR3: TGTGCCAGTAGTGTATTTGCAAACACTGAAGCTTTCTTT. Translation gives CASSVFANTEAFF. This chain connects TRBV19 to TRBJ1-1; D is uncertain. Germline-derived CDR1 and CDR2 are LNHDA and SQIVND (reference sequence). The CDR3 contains 13 residues. V shed 5 bases and J shed 2 bases, with 9 bases lying between them.

This clone was counted ten times or more. The sample has other DNA sequences that encode this CDR3 too. The V gene is TRBV11-2, the J gene TRBJ2-1, with 7 nucleotides matching TRBD2. J lost 4 bases, V lost 6 bases, and 18 bases had no gene match. This CDR3 is built from 18 residues. Looked up from germline, CDR1 is SGHAT and CDR2 is FQNNGV. CDR3 in amino acids: CASRVGRWGGSPYNEQFF. The DNA for the CDR3 is TGTGCCAGCAGGGTCGGTCGGTGGGGCGGGAGTCCTTACAATGAGCAGTTCTTC.

This clone was found once. CDR3 sequence reads: CASRTRDSYEQYF. The CDR3 DNA reads TGTGCCAGCAGAACCAGGGACTCCTACGAGCAGTACTTC. The chain joins TRBV5-4 to TRBJ2-7; D possibly corresponds to TRBD1 (5 bases). The CDR3 has 13 amino acids. V lost 5 bases, J lost 0 bases, and 9 bases lay in between. The germline CDR1 and CDR2 sequences are SGHNT and YYREEE (reference sequence). The variable domain in full, completed from reference TRBV5-4 and TRBJ2-7, reads ETGVTQSPTHLIKTRGQQVTLRCSSQSGHNTVSWYQQALGQGPQFIFQYYREEENGRGNFPPRFSGLQFPNYSSELNVNALELDDSALYLCASRTRDSYEQYFGPGTRLTVT.

A few counts support this clone. The CDR3 nucleotides are TGTGCCAGCAGCTTAGGGGCCGGGACCCAAGAGACCCAGTACTTC. Translating gives CASSLGAGTQETQYF. The chain is built from TRBV7-2 and TRBJ2-5; D possibly uses TRBD1 or TRBD2 (5 bases each). The length of the CDR3 is 15 residues. With 1 base removed from V and 1 base from J, the gap between germline ends came to 10 bases. Germline assignment: CDR1 SGHTA and CDR2 FQGNSA. Together with reference TRBV7-2 and TRBJ2-5, the CDR3 gives the full variable domain: GAGVSQSPSNKVTEKGKDVELRCDPISGHTALYWYRQSLGQGLEFLIYFQGNSAPDKSGLPSDRFSAERTGGSVSTLTIQRTQQEDSAVYLCASSLGAGTQETQYFGPGTRLLVL.